The clone carrying this T cell receptor (beta chain) came up a few times. These data originate in a study of graft-versus-host responses after intestinal transplantation. Looking at the study overall: Recipients uniformly received anti-thymocyte globulin induction, followed by tacrolimus and steroids for approximately 3 years. Study-wide points: GvH clones turned up in recipient marrow; some had shown up first in ileum or blood. HvG clone declines early post-transplant were associated with peak circulating GvH levels.

This table comes from immunoSEQ multiplex PCR, and its TCRdb copy is limited to in-frame clones, with some not included. Of about 21,000 clones listed, around three fifths were seen once; the top ten hold under 1.2%. The responders that had proliferated, CFSE-low CD3+CD4+ and CD3+CD8+ cells, were sorted after the reaction. The TCR was taken from a human patient who received an intestinal transplant. Here the sequenced sample was alloreactive CD4+ T cells from a mixed lymphocyte reaction culture, taken before intestinal transplant. Subset: CFSE-low proliferating T cells sorted from approximately 6-day pre-transplant mixed lymphocyte reaction (GvH or HvG direction).

CDR3 sequence: CASSKTGTSVGETQYF. The CDR3 nucleotides read TGCGCCAGCAGCAAGACCGGGACTAGCGTGGGAGAGACCCAGTACTTC. The rearrangement links TRBV5-1 to TRBJ2-5, with 10 bases that match TRBD2. The CDR3 runs to 16 residues. CDR1 is SGHRS and CDR2 is YFSETQ in the germline V gene. With V trimmed by 4 bases and J by 4 bases, 10 bases remained unmatched.